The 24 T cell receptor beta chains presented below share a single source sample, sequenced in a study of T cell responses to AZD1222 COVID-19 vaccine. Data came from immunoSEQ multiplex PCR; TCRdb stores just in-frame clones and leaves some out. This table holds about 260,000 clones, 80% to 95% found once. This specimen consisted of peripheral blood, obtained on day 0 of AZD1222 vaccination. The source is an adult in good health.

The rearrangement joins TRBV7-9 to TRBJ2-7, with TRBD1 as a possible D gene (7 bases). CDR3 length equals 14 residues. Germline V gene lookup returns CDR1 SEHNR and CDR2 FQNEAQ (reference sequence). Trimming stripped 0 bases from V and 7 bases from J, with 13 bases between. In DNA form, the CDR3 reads TGTGCCAGCAGCTTAGCGCGGACAGGAGGGGAGCAGTACTTC. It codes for CASSLARTGGEQYF.

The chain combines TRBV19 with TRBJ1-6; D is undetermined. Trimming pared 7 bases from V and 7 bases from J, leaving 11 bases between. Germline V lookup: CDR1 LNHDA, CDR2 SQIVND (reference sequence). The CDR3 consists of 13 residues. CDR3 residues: CASNIGRNSPLHF. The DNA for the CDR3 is TGTGCCAGTAACATTGGGAGAAATTCACCCCTCCACTTT.

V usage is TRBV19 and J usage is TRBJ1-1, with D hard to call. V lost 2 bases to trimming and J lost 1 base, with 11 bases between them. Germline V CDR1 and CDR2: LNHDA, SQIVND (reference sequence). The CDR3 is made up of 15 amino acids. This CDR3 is CASSIIRQPNTEAFF. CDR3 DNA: TGTGCCAGTAGTATAATTCGGCAGCCGAACACTGAAGCTTTCTTT.

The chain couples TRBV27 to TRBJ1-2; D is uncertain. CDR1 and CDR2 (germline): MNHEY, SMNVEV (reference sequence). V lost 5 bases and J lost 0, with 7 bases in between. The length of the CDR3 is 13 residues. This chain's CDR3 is CASSQSANYGYTF. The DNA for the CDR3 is TGTGCCAGCAGTCAGTCTGCTAACTATGGCTACACCTTC.

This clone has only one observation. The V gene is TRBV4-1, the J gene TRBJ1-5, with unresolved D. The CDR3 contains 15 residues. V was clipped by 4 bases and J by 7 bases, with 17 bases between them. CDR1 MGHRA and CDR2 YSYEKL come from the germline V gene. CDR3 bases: TGCGCCAGCAGCCGAACTGAAATCCCGGTGCAGCCCCAGCATTTT. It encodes CASSRTEIPVQPQHF.

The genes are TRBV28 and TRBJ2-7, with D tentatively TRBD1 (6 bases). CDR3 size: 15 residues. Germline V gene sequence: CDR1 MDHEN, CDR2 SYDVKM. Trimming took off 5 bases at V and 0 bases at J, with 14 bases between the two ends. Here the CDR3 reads CASSPTGNPSYEQYF. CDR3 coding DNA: TGTGCCAGCAGTCCTACAGGGAATCCCTCCTACGAGCAGTACTTC.

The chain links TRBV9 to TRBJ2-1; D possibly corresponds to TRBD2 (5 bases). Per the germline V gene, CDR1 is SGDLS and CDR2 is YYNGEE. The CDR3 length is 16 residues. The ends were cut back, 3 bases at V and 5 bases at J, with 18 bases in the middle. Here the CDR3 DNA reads TGTGCCAGCAGCGCGGACCCCCGGGGATGGGACAATGAGCAGTTCTTC. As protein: CASSADPRGWDNEQFF.

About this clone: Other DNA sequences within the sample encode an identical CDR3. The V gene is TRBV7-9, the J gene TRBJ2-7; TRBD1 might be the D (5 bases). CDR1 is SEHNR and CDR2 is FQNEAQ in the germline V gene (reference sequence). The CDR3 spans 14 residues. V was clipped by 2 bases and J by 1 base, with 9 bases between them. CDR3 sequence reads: CASSLQGNSYEQYF. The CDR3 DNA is TGTGCCAGCAGCTTACAGGGAAATTCCTACGAGCAGTACTTC.

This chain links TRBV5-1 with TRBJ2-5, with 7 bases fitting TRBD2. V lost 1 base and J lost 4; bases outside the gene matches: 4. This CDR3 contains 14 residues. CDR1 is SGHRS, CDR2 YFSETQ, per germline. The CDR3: CASSLTGRGETQYF. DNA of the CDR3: TGCGCCAGCAGCTTGACGGGGAGGGGAGAGACCCAGTACTTC.

CDR3 DNA sequence: TGTGCCAGCAGCTCTGAGGGTGAAGCTTTCTTT. It codes for CASSSEGEAFF. The chain recombines TRBV5-4 with TRBJ1-1; no reliable D call. CDR1 is SGHNT and CDR2 is YYREEE in the germline V gene (reference sequence). This CDR3 has 11 amino acids. Trimming cost V 3 bases and J 7 bases, with 7 bases left between them.

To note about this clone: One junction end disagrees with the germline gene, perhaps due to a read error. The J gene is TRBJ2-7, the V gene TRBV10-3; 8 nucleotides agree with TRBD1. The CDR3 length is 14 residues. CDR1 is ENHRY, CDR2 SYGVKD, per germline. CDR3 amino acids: CAIGDRGNSYEQYF. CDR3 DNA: TGTGCCATCGGTGACAGGGGCAACTCCTACGAGCAGTACTTC.

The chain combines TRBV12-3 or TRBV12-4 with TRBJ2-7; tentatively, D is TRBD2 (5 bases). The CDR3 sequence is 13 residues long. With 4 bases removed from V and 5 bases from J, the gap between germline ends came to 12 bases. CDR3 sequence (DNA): TGTGCCAGCAGTTCTGGCGGGTCGGACGAGCAGTACTTC. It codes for CASSSGGSDEQYF.

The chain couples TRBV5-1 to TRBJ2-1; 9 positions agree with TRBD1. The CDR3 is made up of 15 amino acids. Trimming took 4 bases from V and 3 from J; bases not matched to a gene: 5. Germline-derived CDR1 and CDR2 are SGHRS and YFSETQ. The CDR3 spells CASSQRTGDYNEQFF. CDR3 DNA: TGCGCCAGCAGCCAAAGGACAGGGGACTACAATGAGCAGTTCTTC.

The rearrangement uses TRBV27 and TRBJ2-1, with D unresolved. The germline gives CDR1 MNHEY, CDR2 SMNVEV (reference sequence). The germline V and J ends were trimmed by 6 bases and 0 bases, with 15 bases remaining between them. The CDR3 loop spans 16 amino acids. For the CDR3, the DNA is TGTGCCAGCAGATTCCGGACCCGAAGCTCCTACAATGAGCAGTTCTTC. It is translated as CASRFRTRSSYNEQFF.

In DNA form, the CDR3 reads TGTGCCAGCAGCTCCCAAAACATAATGAATTCACCCCTCCACTTT. Amino acid sequence: CASSSQNIMNSPLHF. The rearrangement joins TRBV7-9 to TRBJ1-6; D uncertain. CDR1 is SEHNR, CDR2 FQNEAQ, per germline (reference sequence). CDR3 size: 15 residues. V was clipped by 4 bases and J by 7 bases, with 14 bases between them.

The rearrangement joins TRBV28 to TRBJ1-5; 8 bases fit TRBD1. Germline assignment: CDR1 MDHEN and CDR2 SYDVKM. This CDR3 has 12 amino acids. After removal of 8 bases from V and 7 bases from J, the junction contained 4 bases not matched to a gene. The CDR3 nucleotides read TGTGCCAGCGGGACAGGTAGCCAGCCCCAGCATTTT. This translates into CASGTGSQPQHF.

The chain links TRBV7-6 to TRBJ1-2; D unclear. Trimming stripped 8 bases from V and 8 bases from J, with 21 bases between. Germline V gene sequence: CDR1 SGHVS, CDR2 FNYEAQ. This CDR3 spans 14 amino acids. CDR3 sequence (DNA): TGTGCCAGCCAGCCGGGCCCGGGCTTGGAGGGCTACACCTTC. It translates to CASQPGPGLEGYTF. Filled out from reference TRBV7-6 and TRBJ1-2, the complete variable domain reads GAGVSQSPRYKVTKRGQDVALRCDPISGHVSLYWYRQALGQGPEFLTYFNYEAQQDKSGLPNDRFSAERPEGSISTLTIQRTEQRDSAMYRCASQPGPGLEGYTFGSGTRLTVV.

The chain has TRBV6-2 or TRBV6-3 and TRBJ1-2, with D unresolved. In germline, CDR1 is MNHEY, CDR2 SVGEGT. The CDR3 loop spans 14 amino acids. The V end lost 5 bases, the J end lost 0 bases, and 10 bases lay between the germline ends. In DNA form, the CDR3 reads TGTGCCAGCAGTCGTCCGGTGTCTAACTATGGCTACACCTTC. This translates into CASSRPVSNYGYTF.

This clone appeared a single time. CDR3 protein: CASAPQGRSYGYTF. As DNA, the CDR3 is TGTGCCAGCGCTCCCCAGGGTCGTAGCTATGGCTACACCTTC. The rearrangement links TRBV18 to TRBJ1-2; possible D gene TRBD1, 5 bases. Germline-derived CDR1 and CDR2 are KGHSH and LQKENI. There are 14 residues in the CDR3. Between the trimmed V and J ends, which lost 8 bases and 4 bases, there was a span of 17 bases.

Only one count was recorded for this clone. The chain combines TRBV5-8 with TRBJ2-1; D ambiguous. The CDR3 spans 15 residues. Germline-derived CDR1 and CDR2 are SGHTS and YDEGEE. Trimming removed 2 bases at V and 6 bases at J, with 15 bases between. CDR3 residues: CASSFRQAPTNEQFF. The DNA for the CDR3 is TGTGCCAGCAGCTTTCGGCAGGCACCAACCAATGAGCAGTTCTTC.

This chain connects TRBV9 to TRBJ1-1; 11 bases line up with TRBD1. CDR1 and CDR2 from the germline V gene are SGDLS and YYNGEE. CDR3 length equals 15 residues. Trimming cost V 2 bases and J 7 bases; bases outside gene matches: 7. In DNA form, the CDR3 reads TGTGCCAGCAGCGTTGGACAGGGGGCGATCGATGAAGCTTTCTTT. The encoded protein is CASSVGQGAIDEAFF. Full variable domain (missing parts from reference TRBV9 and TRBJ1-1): DSGVTQTPKHLITATGQRVTLRCSPRSGDLSVYWYQQSLDQGLQFLIQYYNGEERAKGNILERFSAQQFPDLHSELNLSSLELGDSALYFCASSVGQGAIDEAFFGQGTRLTVV.

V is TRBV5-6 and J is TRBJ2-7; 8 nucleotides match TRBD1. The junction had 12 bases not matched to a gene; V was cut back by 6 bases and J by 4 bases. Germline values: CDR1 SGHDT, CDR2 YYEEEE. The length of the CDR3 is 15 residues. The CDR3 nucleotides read TGTGCCAGCACCGTACTAGGGACAGGAACTTACGAGCAGTACTTC. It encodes CASTVLGTGTYEQYF.

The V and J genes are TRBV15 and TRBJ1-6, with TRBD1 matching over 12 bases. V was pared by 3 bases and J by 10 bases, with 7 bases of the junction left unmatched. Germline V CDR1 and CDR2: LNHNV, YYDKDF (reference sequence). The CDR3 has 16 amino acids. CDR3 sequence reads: CATSRGDRGRNSPLHF. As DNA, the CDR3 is TGTGCCACCAGCAGGGGGGACAGGGGGCGAAACTCACCCCTCCACTTT.

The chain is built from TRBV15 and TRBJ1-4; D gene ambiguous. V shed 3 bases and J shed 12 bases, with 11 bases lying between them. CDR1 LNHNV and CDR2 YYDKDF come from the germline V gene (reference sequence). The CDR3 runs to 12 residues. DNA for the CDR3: TGTGCCACCAGCAGCGACTGGACCCAACTGTTTTTT. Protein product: CATSSDWTQLFF.